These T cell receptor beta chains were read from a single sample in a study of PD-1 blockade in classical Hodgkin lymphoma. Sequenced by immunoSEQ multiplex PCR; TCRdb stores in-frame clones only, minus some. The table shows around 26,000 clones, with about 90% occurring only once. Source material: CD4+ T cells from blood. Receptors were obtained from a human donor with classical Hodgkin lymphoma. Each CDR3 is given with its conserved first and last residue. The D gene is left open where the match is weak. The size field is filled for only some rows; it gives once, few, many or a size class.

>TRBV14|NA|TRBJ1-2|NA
CASSPAPGDSKANYGYTF
TGTGCCAGCAGCCCGGCCCCAGGGGACTCAAAAGCTAACTATGGCTACACCTTC
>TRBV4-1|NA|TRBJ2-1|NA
CASSQDANYYNEQFF
TGCGCCAGCAGCCAAGATGCCAATTACTACAATGAGCAGTTCTTC
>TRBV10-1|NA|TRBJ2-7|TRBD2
CASSHSGGSYEQYF
TGCGCCAGCAGCCATAGCGGGGGGTCCTACGAGCAGTACTTC
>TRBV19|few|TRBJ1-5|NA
CASSMMRQPQHF
TGTGCCAGTAGTATGATGAGGCAGCCCCAGCATTTT
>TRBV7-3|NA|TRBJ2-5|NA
CASSLMGWGQETQYF
TGTGCCAGCAGCTTAATGGGGTGGGGTCAAGAGACCCAGTACTTC
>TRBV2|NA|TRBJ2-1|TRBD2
CASSVGWGGYNEQFF
TGTGCCAGCAGTGTTGGGTGGGGGGGATACAATGAGCAGTTCTTC
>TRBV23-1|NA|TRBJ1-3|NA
CASSQEGGNTIYF
TGCGCCAGCAGTCAAGAGGGAGGAAACACCATATATTTT
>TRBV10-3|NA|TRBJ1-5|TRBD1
CATWDRNQPQHF
TGTGCCACCTGGGACAGAAATCAGCCCCAGCATTTT
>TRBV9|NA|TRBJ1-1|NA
CASSVSARGISNTEAFF
TGTGCCAGCAGCGTTTCTGCTAGGGGAATATCGAACACTGAAGCTTTCTTT
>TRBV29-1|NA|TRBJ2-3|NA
CSVGVGFSTDTQYF
TGCAGCGTTGGTGTGGGCTTTAGCACAGATACGCAGTATTTT
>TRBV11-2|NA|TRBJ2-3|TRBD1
CASSLDGTANTDTQYF
TGTGCCAGCAGCTTGGATGGGACAGCCAACACAGATACGCAGTATTTT
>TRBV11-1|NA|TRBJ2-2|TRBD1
CASRPGLDRRGTGELFF
TGTGCCAGCAGACCGGGATTGGACAGGAGAGGCACCGGGGAGCTGTTTTTT
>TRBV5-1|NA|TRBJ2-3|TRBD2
CASSGRLAGGTDTQYF
TGCGCCAGCAGCGGGAGACTAGCGGGGGGCACAGATACGCAGTATTTT
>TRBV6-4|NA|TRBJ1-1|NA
CASSDSRQEAFF
TGTGCCAGCAGTGACTCGAGACAGGAAGCTTTCTTT
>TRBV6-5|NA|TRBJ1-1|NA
CASSYDFGGVGTEAFF
TGTGCCAGCAGTTACGACTTCGGGGGCGTAGGCACTGAAGCTTTCTTT
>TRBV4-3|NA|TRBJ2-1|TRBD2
CASSQDGGTSLNEQFF
TGCGCCAGCAGCCAAGATGGCGGGACTAGCTTGAATGAGCAGTTCTTC
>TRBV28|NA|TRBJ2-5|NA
CASSLWEGRGTQYF
TGTGCCAGCAGTTTATGGGAGGGGCGGGGGACCCAGTACTTC
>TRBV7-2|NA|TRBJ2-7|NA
CASSLVSLPSSYEQYF
TGTGCCAGCAGCTTAGTATCACTACCCTCGTCCTACGAGCAGTACTTC
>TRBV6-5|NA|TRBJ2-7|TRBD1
CASSYAPPTGGYEQYF
TGTGCCAGCAGTTACGCCCCCCCAACAGGGGGCTACGAGCAGTACTTC
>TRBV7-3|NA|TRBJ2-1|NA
CASSLSQSNEQFF
TGTGCCAGCAGCCTCTCCCAGTCCAATGAGCAGTTCTTC
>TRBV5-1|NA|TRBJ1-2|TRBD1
CASSLGQGRHGGYTF
TGCGCCAGCAGCTTAGGACAGGGACGCCATGGTGGCTACACCTTC
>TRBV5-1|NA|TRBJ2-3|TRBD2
CASRPGGLTDTQYF
TGCGCCAGCAGACCGGGGGGGCTCACAGATACGCAGTATTTT
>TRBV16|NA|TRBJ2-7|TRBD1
CASSQFRDRVGEQYF
TGTGCCAGCAGCCAATTTAGGGACAGGGTCGGCGAGCAGTACTTC
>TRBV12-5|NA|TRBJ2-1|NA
CASGLGQTYNEQFF
TGTGCTAGTGGTTTGGGGCAGACGTACAATGAGCAGTTCTTC
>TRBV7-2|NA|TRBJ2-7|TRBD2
CASSLVVSRLAGNYEQYF
TGTGCCAGCAGCTTAGTGGTATCTCGACTAGCGGGGAATTACGAGCAGTACTTC
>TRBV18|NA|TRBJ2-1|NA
CASSRPNEQFF
TGTGCCAGCTCACGTCCGAATGAGCAGTTCTTC
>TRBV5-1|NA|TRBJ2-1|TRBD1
CASIDVSGTEGEQFF
TGCGCCAGCATAGATGTTTCCGGGACAGAGGGTGAGCAGTTCTTC
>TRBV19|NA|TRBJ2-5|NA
CASSTDSGRVTQYF
TGTGCCAGTAGTACGGACAGCGGACGCGTTACCCAGTACTTC
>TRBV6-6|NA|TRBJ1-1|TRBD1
CASSLTGATEAFF
TGTGCCAGCAGTCTAACAGGGGCCACTGAAGCTTTCTTT
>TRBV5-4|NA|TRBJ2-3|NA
CASSLAGWADTQYF
TGTGCCAGCAGCCTAGCAGGGTGGGCAGATACGCAGTATTTT
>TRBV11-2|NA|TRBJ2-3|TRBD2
CASSLPLAGGADTQYF
TGTGCCAGCAGCTTACCACTAGCGGGTGGGGCAGATACGCAGTATTTT
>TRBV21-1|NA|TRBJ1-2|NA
CASSRGHKGDYGYTF
TGTGCCAGCAGCAGGGGTCATAAAGGCGACTATGGCTACACCTTC
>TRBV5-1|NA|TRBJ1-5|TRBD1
CASSLELGQQPQHF
TGCGCCAGCAGCCTCGAGTTGGGACAGCAGCCCCAGCATTTT
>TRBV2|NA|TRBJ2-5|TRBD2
CASTNSGGNLETQYF
TGTGCCAGCACAAATAGCGGGGGGAATCTAGAGACCCAGTACTTC
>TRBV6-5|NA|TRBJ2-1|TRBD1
CASGGTGPYNEQFF
TGTGCCAGCGGGGGGACAGGGCCGTACAATGAGCAGTTCTTC
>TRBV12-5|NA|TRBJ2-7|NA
CASGLVINRGFEQYF
TGTGCTAGTGGTTTGGTGATAAATCGGGGGTTCGAGCAGTACTTC
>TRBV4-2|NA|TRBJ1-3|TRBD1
CASSQDPPPILGGSSGNTIYF
TGTGCCAGCAGCCAAGACCCCCCCCCGATCTTAGGGGGCAGCTCTGGAAACACCATATATTTT
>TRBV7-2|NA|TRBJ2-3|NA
CASSGWDTDTQYF
TGTGCCAGCAGCGGATGGGACACAGATACGCAGTATTTT
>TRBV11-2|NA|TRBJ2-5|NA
CASSLNVGIGETQYF
TGTGCCAGCAGCTTAAACGTGGGGATAGGGGAGACCCAGTACTTC
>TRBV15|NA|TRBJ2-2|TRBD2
CATSRDRRLAGGTGELFF
TGTGCCACCAGCAGAGATCGGCGTCTAGCGGGGGGCACCGGGGAGCTGTTTTTT
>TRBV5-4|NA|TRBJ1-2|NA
CASSLDYGYTF
TGTGCCAGCAGCCTGGATTATGGCTACACCTTC
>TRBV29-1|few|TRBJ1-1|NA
CSVEVGGEAFF
TGCAGCGTTGAAGTAGGGGGAGAAGCTTTCTTT
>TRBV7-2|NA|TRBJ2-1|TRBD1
CASSLRTGGTNEQFF
TGTGCCAGCAGCTTAAGAACAGGGGGGACCAATGAGCAGTTCTTC
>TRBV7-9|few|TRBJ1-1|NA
CASSLDLGMNTEAFF
TGTGCCAGCAGCTTAGACCTAGGAATGAACACTGAAGCTTTCTTT
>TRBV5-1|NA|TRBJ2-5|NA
CASSLDLHQETQYF
TGCGCCAGCAGCTTGGATCTACACCAAGAGACCCAGTACTTC
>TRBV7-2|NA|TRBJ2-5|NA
CASSLASTSSAQYF
TGTGCCAGCAGCTTAGCCTCTACCAGTTCGGCCCAGTACTTC
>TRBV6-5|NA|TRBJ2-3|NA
CASSRTRGTDTQYF
TGTGCCAGCAGTAGGACCAGGGGCACAGATACGCAGTATTTT